Given below is one T cell receptor beta chain in context. The sample belongs to a study of blood T cell repertoires in COVID-19. Background on the study: From the United States, Italy and Spain came samples of acute and convalescent COVID-19.

Only in-frame clones appear in the TCRdb table, and some are missing; sequencing was by immunoSEQ multiplex PCR. This sample has hundreds of thousands of clones, with about 82% found just once. The Seattle patients, enrolled during active infection, were followed longitudinally. The CDR3 contains 17 residues. Germline lookup yields CDR1 WNHNN and CDR2 SYGVQD (reference sequence). Trimming removed 2 bases at V and 6 bases at J, with 20 bases between. The chain employs TRBV10-1 and TRBJ2-1; TRBD2 might be the D (5 bases). Sequenced material: peripheral blood. This TCR was recovered from a woman older than 75 with COVID-19, enrolled during active disease. In nucleotides, the CDR3 is TGCGCCAGCAGTGAGGAGGGTCGAGGGATCGCGAGCAATGAGCAGTTCTTC. Its protein product is CASSEEGRGIASNEQFF.